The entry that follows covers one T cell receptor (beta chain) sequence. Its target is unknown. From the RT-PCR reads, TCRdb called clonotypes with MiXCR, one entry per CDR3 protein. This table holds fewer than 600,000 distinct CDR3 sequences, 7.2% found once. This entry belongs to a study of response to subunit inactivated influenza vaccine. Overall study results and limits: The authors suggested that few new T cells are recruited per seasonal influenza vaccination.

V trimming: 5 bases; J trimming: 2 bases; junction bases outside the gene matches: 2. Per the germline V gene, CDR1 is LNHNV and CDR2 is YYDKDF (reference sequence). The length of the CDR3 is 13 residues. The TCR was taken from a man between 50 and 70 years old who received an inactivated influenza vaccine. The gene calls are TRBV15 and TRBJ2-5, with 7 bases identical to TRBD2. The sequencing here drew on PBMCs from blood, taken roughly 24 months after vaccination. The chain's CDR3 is CATSQAGQETQYF. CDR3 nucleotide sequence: TGTGCCACCAGCCAAGCGGGGCAAGAGACCCAGTACTTC.